The present entry profiles one TCR beta chain with its context. Localized lung adenocarcinoma, a non-small cell lung cancer, affected the donors. The entry originates in a study of CD4 and CD8 cells across lung adenocarcinoma regions. This CDR3 comprises 15 residues. V was clipped by 1 base and J by 5 bases; unmatched bases: 7. The germline V gene has CDR1 SGHVS and CDR2 FNYEAQ. Using its own MiXCR run on the PCR reads, TCRdb lists one record per CDR3 protein. Of 9,000 or so distinct CDR3 sequences in the sample, about 50% are singletons; the top ten hold less than 60%. The chain recombines TRBV7-6 with TRBJ2-5; TRBD2 matches at 7 bases. Sequenced sample: CD8+ T cells from the margin of a lung tumor. The TCR originated in a female donor with lung adenocarcinoma. The CD4 and CD8 labels of this study may be unreliable. CDR3 residues: CASSLGAGVWETQYF. For the CDR3, the DNA is TGTGCCAGCAGCTTAGGGGCGGGAGTGTGGGAGACCCAGTACTTC.